This T cell receptor (beta chain) comes out of a study of metastatic and nonmetastatic thyroid tumors. About the research overall: Repertoire data that came from the blood and tumor or nodule tissue of malignant and benign thyroid patients were compared. Findings and caveats of the study: The reported finding was significantly higher TCR beta diversity in malignant thyroid tumors relative to benign nodules, in blood and tumor.

Per the study methods: Across clinicopathological groups, CDR3 differences served as the basis for building a distant-metastasis classifier for papillary thyroid cancer. TCRdb reassembled clones from the PCR reads with MiXCR. V and J calls and clone size were set by TCRdb, not the authors. The repertoire holds around 20,000 clones, with around a third as singletons. Thyroid surgery was performed in patients who had received no treatment beforehand. A note on this clone: The antigen remains unidentified.

This CDR3 is 16 amino acids long. Per the germline V gene, CDR1 is DFQATT and CDR2 is SNEGSKA (reference sequence). V shed 0 bases and J shed 6 bases, with 19 bases lying between them. The sample comprised adjacent normal tissue. The genes are TRBV20-1 and TRBJ2-3, with a tentative D call TRBD2 (6 bases). The sequence derives from a female donor with papillary thyroid cancer or a benign thyroid nodule (not recorded which). Some clones in this sample may be carry-over from other donors' samples. The CDR3: CSARDQLRGEVDTQYF. CDR3 coding DNA: TGCAGTGCTAGAGATCAGTTGCGGGGAGAGGTGGATACGCAGTATTTT.